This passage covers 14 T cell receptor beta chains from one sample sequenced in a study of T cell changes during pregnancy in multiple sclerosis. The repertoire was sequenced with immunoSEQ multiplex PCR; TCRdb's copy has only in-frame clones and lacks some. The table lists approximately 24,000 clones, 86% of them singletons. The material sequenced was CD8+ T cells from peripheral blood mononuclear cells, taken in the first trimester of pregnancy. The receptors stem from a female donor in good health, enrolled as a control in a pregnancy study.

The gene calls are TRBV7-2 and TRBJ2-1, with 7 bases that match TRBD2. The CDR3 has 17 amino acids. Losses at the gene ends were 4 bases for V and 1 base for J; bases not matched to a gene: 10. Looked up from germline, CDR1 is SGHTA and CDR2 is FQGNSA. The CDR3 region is CASSSTLAGVSYNEQFF. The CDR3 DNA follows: TGTGCCAGCAGCTCTACCCTCGCGGGGGTGTCCTACAATGAGCAGTTCTTC.

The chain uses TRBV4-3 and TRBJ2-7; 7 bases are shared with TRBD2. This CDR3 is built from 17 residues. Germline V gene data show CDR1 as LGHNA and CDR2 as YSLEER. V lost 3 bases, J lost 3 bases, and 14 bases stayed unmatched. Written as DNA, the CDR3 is TGCGCCAGCAGCCAGGGGTACCAGACTAGCTTCTTCTACGAGCAGTACTTC. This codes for CASSQGYQTSFFYEQYF.

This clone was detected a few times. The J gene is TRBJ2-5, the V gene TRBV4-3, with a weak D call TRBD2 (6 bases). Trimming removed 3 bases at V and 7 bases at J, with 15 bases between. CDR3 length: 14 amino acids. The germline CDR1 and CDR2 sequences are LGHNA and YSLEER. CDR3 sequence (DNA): TGCGCCAGCAGCCAGGACCGGTTGGAGGGGACCCAGTACTTC. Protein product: CASSQDRLEGTQYF.

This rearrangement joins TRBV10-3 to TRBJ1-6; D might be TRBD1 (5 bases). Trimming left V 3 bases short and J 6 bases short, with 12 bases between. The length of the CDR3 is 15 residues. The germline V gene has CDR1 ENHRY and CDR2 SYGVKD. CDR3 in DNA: TGTGCCATCAGTGATGACAGCGGGTCTAATTCACCCCTCCACTTT. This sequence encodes CAISDDSGSNSPLHF.

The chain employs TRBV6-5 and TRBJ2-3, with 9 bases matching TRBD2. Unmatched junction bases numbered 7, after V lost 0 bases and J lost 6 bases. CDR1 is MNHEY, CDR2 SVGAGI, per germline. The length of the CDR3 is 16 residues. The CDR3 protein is CASSYSGGGARDTQYF. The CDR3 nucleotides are TGTGCCAGCAGTTACTCTGGCGGGGGGGCCAGGGATACGCAGTATTTT.

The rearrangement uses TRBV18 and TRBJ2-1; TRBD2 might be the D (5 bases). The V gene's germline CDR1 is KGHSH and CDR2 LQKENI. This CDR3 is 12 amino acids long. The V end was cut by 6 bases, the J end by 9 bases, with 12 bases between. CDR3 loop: CASSPDAGEQFF. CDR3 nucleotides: TGTGCCAGCTCTCCGGACGCGGGTGAGCAGTTCTTC.

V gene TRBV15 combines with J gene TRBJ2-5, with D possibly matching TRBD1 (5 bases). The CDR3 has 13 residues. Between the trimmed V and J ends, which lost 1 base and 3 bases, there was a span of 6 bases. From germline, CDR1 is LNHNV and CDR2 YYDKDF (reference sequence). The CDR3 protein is CATSRVGEETQYF. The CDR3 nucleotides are TGTGCCACCAGCAGAGTAGGGGAAGAGACCCAGTACTTC.

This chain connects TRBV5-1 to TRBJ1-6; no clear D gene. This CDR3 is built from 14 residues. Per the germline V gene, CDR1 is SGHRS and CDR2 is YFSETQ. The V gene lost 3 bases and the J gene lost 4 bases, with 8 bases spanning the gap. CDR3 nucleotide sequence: TGCGCCAGCAGCTCGAGGGAGTATAATTCACCCCTCCACTTT. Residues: CASSSREYNSPLHF.

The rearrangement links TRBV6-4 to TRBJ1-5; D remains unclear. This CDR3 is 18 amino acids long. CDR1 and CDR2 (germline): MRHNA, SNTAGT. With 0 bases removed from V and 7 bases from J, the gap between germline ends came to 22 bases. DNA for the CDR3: TGTGCCAGCAGTGACTCGAAGGCGTTGGGCGGGGTTCGGCAGCCCCAGCATTTT. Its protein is CASSDSKALGGVRQPQHF.

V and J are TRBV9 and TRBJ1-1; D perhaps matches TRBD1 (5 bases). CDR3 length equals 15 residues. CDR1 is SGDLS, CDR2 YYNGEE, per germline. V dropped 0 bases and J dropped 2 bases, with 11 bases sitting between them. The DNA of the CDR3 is TGTGCCAGCAGCGTAGAAGGAGGGGTCAACACTGAAGCTTTCTTT. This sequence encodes CASSVEGGVNTEAFF.

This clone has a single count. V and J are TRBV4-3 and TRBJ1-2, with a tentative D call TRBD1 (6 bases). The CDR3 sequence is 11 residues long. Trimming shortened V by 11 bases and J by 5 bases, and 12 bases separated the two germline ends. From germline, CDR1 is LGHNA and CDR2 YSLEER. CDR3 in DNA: TGCGCCGCGGGGGGCGGATATGGCTACACCTTC. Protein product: CAAGGGYGYTF.

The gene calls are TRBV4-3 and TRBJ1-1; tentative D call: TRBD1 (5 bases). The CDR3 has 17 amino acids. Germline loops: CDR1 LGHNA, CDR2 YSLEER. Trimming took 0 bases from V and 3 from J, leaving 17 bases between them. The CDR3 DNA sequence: TGCGCCAGCAGCCAAGATCGTCGGCCTCGGGGGGACACTGAAGCTTTCTTT. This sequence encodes CASSQDRRPRGDTEAFF.

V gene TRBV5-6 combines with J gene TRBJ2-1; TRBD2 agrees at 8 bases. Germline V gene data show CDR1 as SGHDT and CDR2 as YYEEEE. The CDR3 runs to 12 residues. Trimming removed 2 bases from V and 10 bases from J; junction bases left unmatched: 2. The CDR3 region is CASSLPGGEQFF. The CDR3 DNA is TGTGCCAGCAGCTTACCGGGGGGGGAGCAGTTCTTC.

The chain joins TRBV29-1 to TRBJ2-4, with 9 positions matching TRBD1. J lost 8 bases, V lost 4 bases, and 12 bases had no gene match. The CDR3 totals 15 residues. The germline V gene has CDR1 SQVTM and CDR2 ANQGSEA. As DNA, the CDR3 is TGCAGCGTTGGTTGGTGGACAGGGGAGTTGTACATTCAGTACTTC. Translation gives CSVGWWTGELYIQYF.